These 9 T cell receptor beta chains originate from one sample sequenced in a study of CD8+CD57+ T cells in acquired aplastic anemia. Researchers used genomic DNA as the template to profile TCR beta VDJ and CDR3. From the reads, TCRdb called clonotypes with MiXCR, one entry per CDR3 protein. The profile shows over 250,000 distinct CDR3 sequences, 45% to 65% of them singletons. It was patients with CD8+CD57+ cell expansion by flow cytometry who were chosen for sequencing. Source material: sorted CD4+, CD8+, or CD8+CD57+ T cells (not recorded which) from PBMCs. All receptors derive from a human donor with aplastic anemia.

There are many counts of this clonotype. This chain uses TRBV9 with TRBJ2-3, with 8 bases fitting TRBD2. Trimming at V came to 3 bases and at J to 4 bases, leaving 13 bases not matched to a gene. The CDR3 consists of 17 residues. Germline values: CDR1 SGDLS, CDR2 YYNGEE. The CDR3 nucleotides are TGTGCCAGCAGCGCGAAGTTCGGGGGGGGGCAGGCAGATACGCAGTATTTT. Its protein product is CASSAKFGGGQADTQYF.

As to this clonotype: Because it lacks the conserved phenylalanine or tryptophan at the end, this CDR3 is likely a read error. Because the CDR3's place on the DNA is in doubt, the DNA is left out and the CDR3 is given as listed by TCRdb. CDR3 loop: CASSPAGLAGDL. The chain combines TRBV12-3 or TRBV12-4 with TRBJ1-4. The CDR3 totals 12 residues, both ends included.

Turning to this clonotype: Germline is not matched at one junction end, which may reflect a read error. The chain combines TRBV12-3 or TRBV12-4 with TRBJ1-2; D gene uncertain. The CDR3 is 13 amino acids. The CDR3 DNA reads TGTGCCAGCGGTTTCCCGGGTGGCTATGGCTACACCTTC. It specifies CASGFPGGYGYTF.

A few counts support this clonotype. For the CDR3, the DNA is TGCAGTGCTAGGGGACCCGGGACGGGCTCCTACGAGCAGTACTTC. Translated: CSARGPGTGSYEQYF. This sequence joins TRBV20-1 and TRBJ2-7; D may correspond to TRBD1 or TRBD2 (5 bases each). This CDR3 has 15 residues. The germline V gene encodes CDR1 DFQATT and CDR2 SNEGSKA (reference sequence). V was pared by 3 bases and J by 0 bases, with 15 bases between.

In this sample, this clonotype turned up many times. Here the CDR3 reads CASSAWTSGADTQYF. The CDR3 bases are TGTGCCAGCAGCGCCTGGACTAGCGGGGCAGATACGCAGTATTTT. V usage is TRBV5-8 and J usage is TRBJ2-3; TRBD2 matches at 12 bases. Trimming removed 4 bases from V and 4 bases from J; junction bases left unmatched: 4. Germline lookup yields CDR1 SGHTS and CDR2 YDEGEE. There are 15 residues in the CDR3.

A single count supports this clonotype. This chain joins TRBV5-8 and TRBJ1-2, with 11 nucleotides matching TRBD1. CDR1 is SGHTS and CDR2 is YDEGEE in the germline V gene. V dropped 4 bases and J dropped 4; count of bases not matched to a gene: 6. The CDR3 totals 15 residues. DNA of the CDR3: TGTGCCAGCAGCCGGGACAGGGGGGGGTCCTATGGCTACACCTTC. Its translation is CASSRDRGGSYGYTF. Full variable domain (rest looked up from reference TRBV5-8 and TRBJ1-2): EAGVTQSPTHLIKTRGQQATLRCSPISGHTSVYWYQQALGLGLQFLLWYDEGEERNRGNFPPRFSGRQFPNYSSELNVNALELEDSALYLCASSRDRGGSYGYTFGSGTRLTVV.

This rearrangement joins TRBV10-1 to TRBJ1-3, with 7 nucleotides matching TRBD1. The V segment lost 6 bases and the J segment 4 bases; nucleotides outside the gene matches: 9. This CDR3 comprises 15 residues. From germline, CDR1 is WNHNN and CDR2 SYGVQD (reference sequence). CDR3 loop: CASRQSGGKGNTIYF. CDR3 nucleotide sequence: TGCGCCAGCAGGCAATCAGGGGGTAAGGGAAACACCATATATTTT.

This clonotype has just one count. The chain combines TRBV19 with TRBJ1-5; 8 positions match TRBD1. V dropped 7 bases and J dropped 3; count of bases not matched to a gene: 8. CDR3 size: 15 residues. Germline loops: CDR1 LNHDA, CDR2 SQIVND (reference sequence). The CDR3 here is CASIRTGRYNQPQHF. In nucleotides, the CDR3 is TGTGCCAGTATCCGGACAGGGCGGTACAATCAGCCCCAGCATTTT. Full variable domain (rest looked up from reference TRBV19 and TRBJ1-5): DGGITQSPKYLFRKEGQNVTLSCEQNLNHDAMYWYRQDPGQGLRLIYYSQIVNDFQKGDIAEGYSVSREKKESFPLTVTSAQKNPTAFYLCASIRTGRYNQPQHFGDGTRLSIL.

A word on this clonotype: One end of the junction fails to match germline, which may point to a read error. The V and J genes are TRBV7-9 and TRBJ1-1; maybe TRBD1 (6 bases). The CDR3 is 13 amino acids. Germline V gene sequence: CDR1 SEHNR, CDR2 FQNEAQ (reference sequence). CDR3 in amino acids: CASSSSGGTGAFF. The CDR3 DNA is TGTGCCAGCAGCTCATCGGGGGGCACTGGAGCTTTCTTT.